The sample holds many counts of the clone carrying this T cell receptor (beta chain). The sample is drawn from a study of blood T cell repertoires in COVID-19. Study information: Sites across the United States, Italy and Spain contributed samples from acute and convalescent COVID-19.

Trimming left V 5 bases short and J 8 bases short, with 21 bases between. The CDR3 extends over 15 amino acids. From germline, CDR1 is LNHDA and CDR2 SQIVND (reference sequence). Per the study methods: Amplification of reference gene primers provided the estimated nucleated cell counts. Libraries were prepared by immunoSEQ multiplex PCR; TCRdb keeps only in-frame clonotypes and omits some of them. That table is the source of V, J and clone size, and D and trimming were worked out from the DNA. Among some 170,000 clones, about four fifths were seen once, and the ten largest hold about 10%. The chain carries TRBV19 and TRBJ1-2; D is possibly TRBD1 (5 bases). This sequence was found in a middle-aged woman with COVID-19, enrolled during active disease. The source material was peripheral blood. CDR3 sequence reads: CASSSRWTFLGGYTF. The DNA for the CDR3 is TGTGCCAGTAGTTCCCGATGGACATTTCTGGGGGGCTACACCTTC.